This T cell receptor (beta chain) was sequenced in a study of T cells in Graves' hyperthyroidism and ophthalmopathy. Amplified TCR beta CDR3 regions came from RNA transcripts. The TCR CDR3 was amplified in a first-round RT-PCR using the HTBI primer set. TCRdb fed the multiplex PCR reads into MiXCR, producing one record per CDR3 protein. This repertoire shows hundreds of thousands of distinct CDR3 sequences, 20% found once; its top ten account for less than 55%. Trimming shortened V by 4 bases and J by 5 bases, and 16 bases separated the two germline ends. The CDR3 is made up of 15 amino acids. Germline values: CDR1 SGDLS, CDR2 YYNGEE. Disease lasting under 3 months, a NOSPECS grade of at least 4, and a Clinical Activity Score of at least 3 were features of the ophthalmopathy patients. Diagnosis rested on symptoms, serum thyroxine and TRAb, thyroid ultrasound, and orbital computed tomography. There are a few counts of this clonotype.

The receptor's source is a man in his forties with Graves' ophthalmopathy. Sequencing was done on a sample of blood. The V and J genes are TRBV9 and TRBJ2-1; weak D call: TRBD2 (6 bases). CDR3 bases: TGTGCCAGCAGCCCCTCGGGGGTTCCCGACAATGAGCAGTTCTTC. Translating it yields CASSPSGVPDNEQFF.